Presented here are 15 T cell receptor beta chains from one specimen sequenced in a study of beta chain features in type 1 diabetes (dated by TCRdb to about 2018). Library prep was done by the immunoSEQ multiplex PCR assay. The High Capacity cDNA Reverse Transcription Kit was used to reverse transcribe all of the isolated RNA, meaning that expressed TCRB transcripts were what got sequenced. The table comes from immuneACCESS by way of TCRdb, which keeps in-frame sequences with V and J called. Part of the clones is missing from these tables; in studies checked, under half for an unresolved V gene and the rest for unknown reasons. The sample table contains some 900,000 clones; only one count was recorded for roughly 16% of them. The top ten clones comprise about 0.02% of the sample. Sequenced: naive CD4+ T cells from blood. The sample's cell subset or site label, in plain terms: true naive CD4+ T cells. The receptors stem from a woman under 30 in good health.

This clone showed up just a few times. The chain recombines TRBV28 with TRBJ1-5; D may be TRBD1 (5 bases). The CDR3 has 12 residues. The germline V gene encodes CDR1 MDHEN and CDR2 SYDVKM. V was pared by 6 bases and J by 5 bases, with 8 bases between. The CDR3 DNA reads as TGTGCCAGCAGGGGACCCGATCAGCCCCAGCATTTT. Residues: CASRGPDQPQHF.

This clone was recorded a few times. The rearrangement links TRBV19 to TRBJ2-5; possibly TRBD1 for D (6 bases). Trimming took 7 bases from V and 3 from J, leaving 12 bases between them. Germline V CDR1 and CDR2: LNHDA, SQIVND (reference sequence). The CDR3 contains 13 residues. CDR3 DNA sequence: TGTGCCAGTATAGGACAGACCGAAGAGACCCAGTACTTC. Its translation: CASIGQTEETQYF.

This chain links TRBV7-8 with TRBJ2-6; D gene unclear. The CDR3 contains 21 residues. Germline loops: CDR1 SGHVS, CDR2 FQNEAQ. Between the trimmed V and J ends, which lost 0 bases and 2 bases, there was a span of 23 bases. CDR3: CASSLAPFQRYTFAGANVLTF. DNA of the CDR3: TGTGCCAGCAGCTTAGCACCTTTCCAACGGTATACGTTTGCTGGGGCCAACGTCCTGACTTTC.

V usage is TRBV5-4 and J usage is TRBJ2-3; TRBD1 matches 7 bases. V lost 9 bases to trimming and J lost 6 bases; unmatched junction nucleotides: 13. This CDR3 spans 14 amino acids. The germline V gene has CDR1 SGHNT and CDR2 YYREEE (reference sequence). CDR3: CANGQVGSVDTQYF. The CDR3 bases are TGTGCCAACGGACAGGTCGGGTCAGTGGATACGCAGTATTTT.

The CDR3 nucleotides read TGTGCCAGCAGTTACCAGGGTCCAGACGCCGGGGAGCTGTTTTTT. It yields the protein CASSYQGPDAGELFF. The J gene is TRBJ2-2, the V gene TRBV6-6; D is possibly TRBD1 (5 bases). CDR1 MNHNY and CDR2 SVGAGI come from the germline V gene (reference sequence). V lost 2 bases and J 6 bases, leaving 13 bases between the germline ends. The CDR3 extends over 15 amino acids.

The chain recombines TRBV27 with TRBJ2-1; D not certain. The germline V gene encodes CDR1 MNHEY and CDR2 SMNVEV (reference sequence). The V gene lost 4 bases and the J gene lost 7 bases, with 14 bases spanning the gap. The CDR3 spans 14 residues. In nucleotides, the CDR3 is TGTGCCAGCAGTTCCCGGGTGTTTTCGAATGAGCAGTTCTTC. Protein sequence: CASSSRVFSNEQFF.

The chain has TRBV6-4 and TRBJ2-2; 10 bases match TRBD2. Unmatched junction bases numbered 4, after V lost 5 bases and J lost 4 bases. CDR3 length: 15 residues. In germline, CDR1 is MRHNA, CDR2 SNTAGT. This CDR3 is CASSPSSGSTGELFF. CDR3 nucleotide sequence: TGTGCCAGCAGTCCCTCTAGCGGGAGCACCGGGGAGCTGTTTTTT.

This clone showed up just a few times. The V call is TRBV7-2, the J call TRBJ2-7; weak D call: TRBD1 (6 bases). The CDR3 spans 15 residues. Germline assignment: CDR1 SGHTA and CDR2 FQGNSA. Trimming pared 5 bases from V and 0 bases from J, leaving 14 bases between. The CDR3 is CASSLGGPPSYEQYF. CDR3 DNA sequence: TGTGCCAGCAGCCTTGGGGGCCCACCCTCCTACGAGCAGTACTTC.

This clone was observed a handful of times. The chain recombines TRBV9 with TRBJ2-2; maybe TRBD1 (6 bases). CDR3 length: 15 residues. CDR1 and CDR2 from the germline V gene are SGDLS and YYNGEE. Trimming pared 2 bases from V and 3 bases from J, leaving 11 bases between. For the CDR3, the DNA is TGTGCCAGCAGCGTCGATCCAGGGGACACCGGGGAGCTGTTTTTT. Protein product: CASSVDPGDTGELFF.

The rearrangement uses TRBV5-1 and TRBJ1-5; possibly TRBD1 for D (6 bases). CDR1 is SGHRS, CDR2 YFSETQ, per germline. This CDR3 region has 14 residues. V was cut by 0 bases and J by 6 bases, with 10 bases left in between. The chain's CDR3 is CASSLEGVGQPQHF. DNA for the CDR3: TGCGCCAGCAGCTTGGAGGGGGTCGGTCAGCCCCAGCATTTT. Variable domain in full (rest from reference TRBV5-1 and TRBJ1-5): KAGVTQTPRYLIKTRGQQVTLSCSPISGHRSVSWYQQTPGQGLQFLFEYFSETQRNKGNFPGRFSGRQFSNSRSEMNVSTLELGDSALYLCASSLEGVGQPQHFGDGTRLSIL.

V and J are TRBV19 and TRBJ1-1; tentative D call: TRBD1 (5 bases). Between the trimmed V and J ends, which lost 7 bases and 4 bases, there was a span of 16 bases. The CDR3 has 14 amino acids. Germline assignment: CDR1 LNHDA and CDR2 SQIVND (reference sequence). The CDR3 DNA follows: TGTGCCAGTAAGGGACTGGGGGTGGGCACTGAAGCTTTCTTT. As protein: CASKGLGVGTEAFF.

The J gene is TRBJ2-7, the V gene TRBV28; the D gene is possibly TRBD2 (5 bases). V was shortened by 5 bases and J by 3 bases, with 17 bases between the two germline ends. Germline CDR1 is MDHEN and CDR2 is SYDVKM. This CDR3 contains 15 residues. The CDR3 bases are TGTGCCAGCAGTCTGCCCGGGAACACTGGCTACGAGCAGTACTTC. It codes for CASSLPGNTGYEQYF.

This chain uses TRBV27 with TRBJ1-5; D gene ambiguous. The CDR3 runs 15 residues. Per germline, CDR1 MNHEY and CDR2 SMNVEV (reference sequence). V lost 2 bases and J 4 bases, leaving 12 bases between the germline ends. The CDR3 DNA follows: TGTGCCAGCAGTTTAGCAGGTGGACCTAATCAGCCCCAGCATTTT. The encoded protein is CASSLAGGPNQPQHF.

About this clone: A much larger clone is a single base away; this may be a read error. Other nucleotide sequences from this sample produce the same CDR3. The rearrangement uses TRBV13 and TRBJ2-3; no firm D call. This CDR3 is 11 amino acids long. Germline CDR1 PRHDT, CDR2 FYEKMQ (reference sequence). Trimming removed 5 bases from V and 6 bases from J, with 6 bases in between. The CDR3 protein is CASSLRDTQYF. The CDR3 nucleotides read TGTGCCAGCAGCCTACGGGATACGCAGTATTTT.

The chain employs TRBV18 and TRBJ2-4; tentatively, D is TRBD2 (6 bases). Germline CDR1 KGHSH, CDR2 LQKENI. Trimming took off 3 bases at V and 8 bases at J, with 14 bases between the two ends. The CDR3 is 14 residues long. The CDR3 sequence: CASSPLLADDIQYF. The CDR3 DNA reads as TGTGCCAGCTCACCGCTACTAGCAGATGACATTCAGTACTTC.